The present entry profiles one T cell receptor (beta chain) with its context. The sample belongs to a study of blood T cell repertoires in COVID-19. Overall study: PBMCs, B-cell-depleted T cells, or T cells were the source of the cDNA or gDNA that made up the material.

In the original processing: Estimated nucleated cell counts came from reference gene primer amplification. TCRdb's table, derived via immunoSEQ multiplex PCR, lists solely in-frame clones and lacks some. V and J calls and clone size are as listed in that table; D and trimming were resolved from the DNA. The sample consists of around 130,000 clones, 70% to 90% of them appearing once. Sequencing was done on a sample of peripheral blood. The source of this sequence is an older man with active COVID-19.

The CDR3 coding sequence is TGCGCCAGCAGCTTGGCGCAAGCGGGGGGCACAGATACGCAGTATTTT. Its translation: CASSLAQAGGTDTQYF. V usage is TRBV5-1 and J usage is TRBJ2-3; 8 nucleotides align to TRBD2. CDR1 is SGHRS and CDR2 is YFSETQ in the germline V gene. The CDR3 loop spans 16 amino acids. V shed 0 bases and J 1 base; nucleotides not matched to a gene: 4. The whole variable domain, remainder taken from reference TRBV5-1 and TRBJ2-3, is KAGVTQTPRYLIKTRGQQVTLSCSPISGHRSVSWYQQTPGQGLQFLFEYFSETQRNKGNFPGRFSGRQFSNSRSEMNVSTLELGDSALYLCASSLAQAGGTDTQYFGPGTRLTVL.